Shown below are 18 T cell receptor beta chains from a single sample sequenced in a study of graft-versus-host responses after intestinal transplantation. This table comes from immunoSEQ multiplex PCR, and its TCRdb copy is limited to in-frame clones, with some not included. The sample holds about 24,000 clones, 70% to 90% seen once. The sample consisted of PBMCs, taken nearly 470 days after intestinal transplant. Receptors originate from a human patient who received an intestinal transplant, so some T cells may come from the graft donor.

V and J are TRBV6-5 and TRBJ2-7; 7 nucleotides line up with TRBD1. This CDR3 comprises 13 residues. From germline, CDR1 is MNHEY and CDR2 SVGAGI. V shed 5 bases and J 5 bases; nucleotides not matched to a gene: 6. The CDR3 region is CASSAQGRDEQYF. In nucleotides, the CDR3 is TGTGCCAGCAGTGCACAGGGGCGCGACGAGCAGTACTTC.

The V gene is TRBV7-9, the J gene TRBJ1-2; the D gene is possibly TRBD1 (5 bases). Germline V gene lookup returns CDR1 SEHNR and CDR2 FQNEAQ (reference sequence). Trimming took 4 bases from V and 7 from J, leaving 10 bases between them. There are 12 residues in the CDR3. CDR3 in DNA: TGTGCCAGCAGCTCCGAGGGGAGTGGCTACACCTTC. It specifies CASSSEGSGYTF.

This chain joins TRBV2 and TRBJ1-6; D not resolved. V lost 6 bases, J lost 3 bases, and 12 bases lay in between. Germline V CDR1 and CDR2: SNHLY, FYNNEI. CDR3 length: 15 amino acids. CDR3 amino acids: CASRSVALYNSPLHF. For the CDR3, the DNA is TGTGCCAGCAGATCGGTGGCCCTCTATAATTCACCCCTCCACTTT.

The genes are TRBV28 and TRBJ1-4, with D unresolved. Germline assignment: CDR1 MDHEN and CDR2 SYDVKM. The length of the CDR3 is 15 residues. V was cut by 5 bases and J by 0 bases, with 10 bases left in between. This CDR3 is CASSAMVPTNEKLFF. The CDR3 DNA sequence: TGTGCCAGCAGTGCTATGGTCCCAACTAATGAAAAACTGTTTTTT.

J is TRBJ1-5 and V is TRBV28; tentative D call: TRBD1 (6 bases). There are 15 residues in the CDR3. Per germline, CDR1 MDHEN and CDR2 SYDVKM. V was pared by 4 bases and J by 7 bases, with 17 bases between. CDR3 residues: CASSSPEGVLQPQHF. As DNA, the CDR3 is TGTGCCAGCAGTTCCCCGGAGGGGGTCCTCCAGCCCCAGCATTTT.

J is TRBJ1-2 and V is TRBV6-9; 8 positions agree with TRBD1. The CDR3 runs 13 residues. Germline V gives CDR1 MNHGY, CDR2 SVAAGI. V was pared by 3 bases and J by 7 bases, with 4 bases of the junction left unmatched. CDR3 protein: CASSYRTGFGYTF. The CDR3 DNA reads as TGTGCCAGCAGTTACCGGACAGGGTTTGGCTACACCTTC.

This clone showed up just a few times. The chain recombines TRBV2 with TRBJ2-3; 10 nucleotides line up with TRBD2. V lost 5 bases and J lost 3; bases outside the gene matches: 2. The CDR3 extends over 14 amino acids. Germline CDR1 SNHLY, CDR2 FYNNEI. This CDR3 reads CASSPTSGTDTQYF. CDR3 DNA: TGTGCCAGCAGTCCGACTAGCGGGACAGATACGCAGTATTTT.

CDR3: CASSSDRGGAGANVLTF. Here the CDR3 DNA reads TGTGCCAGCAGTTCCGACAGGGGGGGCGCTGGGGCCAACGTCCTGACTTTC. The chain couples TRBV28 to TRBJ2-6, with 9 nucleotides matching TRBD1. This CDR3 spans 17 amino acids. V trimming: 4 bases; J trimming: 2 bases; junction bases outside the gene matches: 6. Germline V gene data show CDR1 as MDHEN and CDR2 as SYDVKM.

The rearrangement uses TRBV27 and TRBJ2-2; a weak D match, TRBD1 (6 bases). V lost 8 bases and J lost 4, with 11 bases in between. Germline V gene data show CDR1 as MNHEY and CDR2 as SMNVEV (reference sequence). This CDR3 has 13 amino acids. CDR3 coding DNA: TGTGCCAGCCGAGGACAGCCCACCGGGGAGCTGTTTTTT. It translates to CASRGQPTGELFF.

The J gene is TRBJ2-2, the V gene TRBV7-9; unclear D gene. Germline assignment: CDR1 SEHNR and CDR2 FQNEAQ (reference sequence). The CDR3 covers 14 residues. With 7 bases removed from V and 3 bases from J, the gap between germline ends came to 12 bases. The CDR3 here is CASTVAFHTGELFF. CDR3 coding DNA: TGTGCCAGCACCGTTGCGTTTCACACCGGGGAGCTGTTTTTT. Full variable domain (missing parts from reference TRBV7-9 and TRBJ2-2): DTGVSQNPRHKITKRGQNVTFRCDPISEHNRLYWYRQTLGQGPEFLTYFQNEAQLEKSRLLSDRFSAERPKGSFSTLEIQRTEQGDSAMYLCASTVAFHTGELFFGEGSRLTVL.

This clone was counted between two and nine times. The chain joins TRBV27 to TRBJ2-7, with TRBD1 matching over 8 bases. CDR3 length: 15 residues. Germline V gives CDR1 MNHEY, CDR2 SMNVEV (reference sequence). The V segment lost 1 base and the J segment 4 bases; nucleotides outside the gene matches: 6. The CDR3: CASSLFSTGEYEQYF. The CDR3 DNA follows: TGTGCCAGCAGTTTATTCTCGACAGGGGAGTACGAGCAGTACTTC.

V and J are TRBV5-4 and TRBJ2-1; possible D gene TRBD2, 6 bases. The germline CDR1 and CDR2 sequences are SGHNT and YYREEE (reference sequence). Trimming removed 4 bases from V and 5 bases from J, with 19 bases in between. CDR3 size: 16 residues. In DNA form, the CDR3 reads TGTGCCAGCAGCCACCTTACGGGAGTAATCGACAATGAGCAGTTCTTC. It codes for CASSHLTGVIDNEQFF.

This clone has just a few counts. The V gene is TRBV25-1, the J gene TRBJ2-7, with TRBD1 matching 8 bases. This CDR3 is built from 13 residues. CDR1 is MGHDK, CDR2 SYGVNS, per germline. V dropped 5 bases and J dropped 4; count of bases not matched to a gene: 4. CDR3 coding DNA: TGTGCCAGCAGTCCGCGGACAGGGTACGAGCAGTACTTC. Translation gives CASSPRTGYEQYF.

Turning to this clone: The same CDR3 can be traced to other DNA sequences in this sample. V and J are TRBV27 and TRBJ2-5; D perhaps matches TRBD2 (6 bases). Trimming cost V 5 bases and J 7 bases, with 17 bases left between them. Germline CDR1 is MNHEY and CDR2 is SMNVEV (reference sequence). This CDR3 is built from 14 residues. This CDR3 is CASSPTRLEVTQYF. The DNA for the CDR3 is TGTGCCAGCAGTCCAACTCGACTAGAGGTGACCCAGTACTTC.

As to this clone: One end of the junction is discordant with germline, which a read error may explain. V usage is TRBV7-7 and J usage is TRBJ2-7; D not certain. This CDR3 is 14 amino acids long. Germline CDR1 is SSHAT and CDR2 is FNYEAQ (reference sequence). The CDR3 here is CASSPSDMSYEQYF. CDR3 DNA: TGTGCTAGCAGCCCATCTGATATGTCCTACGAGCAGTACTTC.

The chain employs TRBV11-2 and TRBJ2-1; TRBD2 agrees at 7 bases. The germline gives CDR1 SGHAT, CDR2 FQNNGV. This CDR3 has 12 residues. The ends lost 2 bases at V and 10 bases at J; junction bases unmatched: 2. The CDR3 reads CASSLRTREQFF. DNA for the CDR3: TGTGCCAGCAGCTTACGGACTAGGGAGCAGTTCTTC.

The chain couples TRBV7-3 to TRBJ2-1; D unclear. The CDR3 length is 12 residues. Trimming left V 5 bases short and J 9 bases short, with 11 bases between. CDR1 and CDR2 from the germline V gene are SGHTA and FQGTGA. CDR3 residues: CASSPLGREQFF. CDR3 in DNA: TGTGCCAGCAGCCCCCTTGGGCGTGAGCAGTTCTTC.

The gene calls are TRBV6-1 and TRBJ1-5; D may be TRBD1 (6 bases). The CDR3 runs 13 residues. The V and J ends lost 6 bases and 7 bases respectively, with 13 bases between them. CDR1 and CDR2 from the germline V gene are MNHNS and SASEGT. The CDR3 DNA reads TGTGCCAGCAGGCTCAACAGGGTCCAGCCCCAGCATTTT. Translating gives CASRLNRVQPQHF.